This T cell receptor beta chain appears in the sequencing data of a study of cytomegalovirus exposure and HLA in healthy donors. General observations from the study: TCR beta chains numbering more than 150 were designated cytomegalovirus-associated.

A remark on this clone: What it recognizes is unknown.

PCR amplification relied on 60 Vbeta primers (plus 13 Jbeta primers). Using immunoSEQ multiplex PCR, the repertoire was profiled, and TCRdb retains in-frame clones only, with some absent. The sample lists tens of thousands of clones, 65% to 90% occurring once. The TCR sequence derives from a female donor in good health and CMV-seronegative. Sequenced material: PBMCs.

The CDR3 protein is CASSVAGQEGYTF. In nucleotides, the CDR3 is TGTGCCAGCAGCGTAGCAGGACAGGAGGGCTACACCTTC. The genes are TRBV9 and TRBJ1-2; 7 bases are a match to TRBD1. Germline V gene data show CDR1 as SGDLS and CDR2 as YYNGEE. V lost 0 bases and J lost 8; bases outside the gene matches: 4. CDR3 length equals 13 residues.